This TCR beta chain came from a study of cytomegalovirus exposure and HLA in healthy donors. Germline V CDR1 and CDR2: SGHTA, FQGNSA. Trimming took 1 base from V and 5 from J; bases not matched to a gene: 13. The CDR3 contains 18 residues. Regarding the study as a whole: Later analysis associated a missense DCLRE1C variant with TCR beta V- and J-gene trimming. HLA alleles showed associations with approximately 15,000 TCR beta sequences in a later analysis, at a 0.05 false discovery rate. TCR beta sequences reportedly predicted most subjects' HLA-A and HLA-B alleles accurately. Donors were assumed by presence/absence analyses to have roughly uniform sequencing depth.

Remarks on this clone: What it binds is unknown.

The PCR used 60 Vbeta and 13 Jbeta primers. Produced via immunoSEQ multiplex PCR; TCRdb's table is partial and in-frame only. Of around 150,000 clones in the sample, less than 85% were seen once. Sequencing used PBMCs. The chain combines TRBV7-2 with TRBJ2-5, with TRBD1 matching 10 bases. The TCR was taken from a middle-aged man in good health and CMV-seronegative. This chain's CDR3 is CASSLELGTGDGGETQYF. Here the CDR3 DNA reads TGTGCCAGCAGCTTAGAGTTGGGGACAGGGGATGGGGGGGAGACCCAGTACTTC.